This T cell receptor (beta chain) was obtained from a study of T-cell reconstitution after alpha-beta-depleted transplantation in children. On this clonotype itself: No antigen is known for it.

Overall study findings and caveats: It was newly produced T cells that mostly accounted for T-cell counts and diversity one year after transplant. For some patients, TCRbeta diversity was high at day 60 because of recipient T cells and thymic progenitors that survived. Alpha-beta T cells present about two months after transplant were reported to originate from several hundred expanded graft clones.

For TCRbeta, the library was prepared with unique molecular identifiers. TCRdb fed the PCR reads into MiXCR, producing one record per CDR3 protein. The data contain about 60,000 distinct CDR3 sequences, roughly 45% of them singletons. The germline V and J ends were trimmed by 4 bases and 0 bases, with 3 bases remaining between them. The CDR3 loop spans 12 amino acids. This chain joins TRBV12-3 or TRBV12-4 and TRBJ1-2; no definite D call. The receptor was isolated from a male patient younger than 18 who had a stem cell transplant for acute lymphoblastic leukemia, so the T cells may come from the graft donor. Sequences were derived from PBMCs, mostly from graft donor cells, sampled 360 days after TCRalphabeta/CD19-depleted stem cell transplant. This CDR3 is CASSSSNYGYTF. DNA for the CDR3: TGTGCCAGCAGTTCCTCTAACTATGGCTACACCTTC.